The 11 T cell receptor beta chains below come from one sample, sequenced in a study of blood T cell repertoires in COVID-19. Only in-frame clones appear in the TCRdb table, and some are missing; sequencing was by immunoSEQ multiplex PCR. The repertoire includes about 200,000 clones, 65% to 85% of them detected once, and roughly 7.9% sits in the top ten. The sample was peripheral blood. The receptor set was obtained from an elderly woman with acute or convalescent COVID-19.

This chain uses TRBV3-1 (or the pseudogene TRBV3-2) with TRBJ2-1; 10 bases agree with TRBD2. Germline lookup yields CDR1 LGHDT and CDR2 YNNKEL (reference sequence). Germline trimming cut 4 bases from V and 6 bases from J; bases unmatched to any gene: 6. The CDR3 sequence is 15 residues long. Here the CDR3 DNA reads TGTGCCAGCAGCCCCCGGGGACTAGCGCGCAATGAGCAGTTCTTC. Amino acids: CASSPRGLARNEQFF.

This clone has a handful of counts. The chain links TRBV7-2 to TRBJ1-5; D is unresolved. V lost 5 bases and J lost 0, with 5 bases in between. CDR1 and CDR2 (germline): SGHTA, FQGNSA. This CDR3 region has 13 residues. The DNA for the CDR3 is TGTGCCAGCAGCAGGAGTAGCAATCAGCCCCAGCATTTT. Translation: CASSRSSNQPQHF.

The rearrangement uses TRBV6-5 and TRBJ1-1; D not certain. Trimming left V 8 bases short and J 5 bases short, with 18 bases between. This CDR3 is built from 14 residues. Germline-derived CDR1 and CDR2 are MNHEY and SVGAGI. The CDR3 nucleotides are TGTGCCAGCGCGACGTCGGGGAAGGTAACTGAAGCTTTCTTT. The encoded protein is CASATSGKVTEAFF.

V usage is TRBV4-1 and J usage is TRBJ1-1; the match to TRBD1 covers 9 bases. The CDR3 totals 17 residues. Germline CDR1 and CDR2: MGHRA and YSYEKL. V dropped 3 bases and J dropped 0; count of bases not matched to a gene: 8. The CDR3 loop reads CASSHTGDRAMNTEAFF. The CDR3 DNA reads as TGCGCCAGCAGCCATACTGGGGACAGGGCCATGAACACTGAAGCTTTCTTT.

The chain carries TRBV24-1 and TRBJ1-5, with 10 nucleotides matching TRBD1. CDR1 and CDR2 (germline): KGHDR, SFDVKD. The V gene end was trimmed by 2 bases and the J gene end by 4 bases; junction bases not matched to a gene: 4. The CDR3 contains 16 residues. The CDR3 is CATSDSGTGENQPQHF. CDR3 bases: TGTGCCACCAGTGATTCCGGGACAGGGGAAAATCAGCCCCAGCATTTT.

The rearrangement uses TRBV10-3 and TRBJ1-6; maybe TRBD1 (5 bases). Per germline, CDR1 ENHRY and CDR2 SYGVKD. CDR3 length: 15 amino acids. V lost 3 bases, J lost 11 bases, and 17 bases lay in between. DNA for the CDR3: TGTGCCATCAGTGATCGGTCACAGGAGGGGCCACCCCTCCACTTT. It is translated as CAISDRSQEGPPLHF.

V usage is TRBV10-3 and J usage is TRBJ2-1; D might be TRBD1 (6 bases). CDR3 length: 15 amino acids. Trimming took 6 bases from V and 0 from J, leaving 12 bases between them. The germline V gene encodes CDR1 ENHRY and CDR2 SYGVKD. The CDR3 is CAISGDRTSYNEQFF. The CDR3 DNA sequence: TGTGCCATCAGCGGTGACAGGACCTCCTACAATGAGCAGTTCTTC.

The CDR3 nucleotides are TGTGCCAGCAGCTTAAGGACAGAAATAGAGGGGGTTAAAGAGACCCAGTACTTC. Encoded protein: CASSLRTEIEGVKETQYF. The genes are TRBV7-9 and TRBJ2-5; tentative D call: TRBD1 (6 bases). Germline CDR1 SEHNR, CDR2 FQNEAQ (reference sequence). The germline V and J ends were trimmed by 2 bases and 3 bases, with 22 bases remaining between them. The length of the CDR3 is 18 residues.

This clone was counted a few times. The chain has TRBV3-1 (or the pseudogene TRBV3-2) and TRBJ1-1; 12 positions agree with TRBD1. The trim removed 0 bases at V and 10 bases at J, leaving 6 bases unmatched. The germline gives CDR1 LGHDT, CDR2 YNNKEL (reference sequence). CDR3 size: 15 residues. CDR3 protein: CASSQDPGTGGSAFF. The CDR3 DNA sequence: TGTGCCAGCAGCCAAGATCCCGGGACAGGGGGCTCAGCTTTCTTT.

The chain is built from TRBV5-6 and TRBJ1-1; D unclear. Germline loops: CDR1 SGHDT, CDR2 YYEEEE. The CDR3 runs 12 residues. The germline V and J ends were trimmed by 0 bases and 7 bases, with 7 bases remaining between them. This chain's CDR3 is CASSLVQNEAFF. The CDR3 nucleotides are TGTGCCAGCAGCTTGGTACAGAATGAAGCTTTCTTT.

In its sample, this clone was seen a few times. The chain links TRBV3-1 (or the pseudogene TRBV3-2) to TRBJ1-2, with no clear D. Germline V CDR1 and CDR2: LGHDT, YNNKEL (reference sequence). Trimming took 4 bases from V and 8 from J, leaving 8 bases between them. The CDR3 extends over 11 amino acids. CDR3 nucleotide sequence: TGTGCCAGCAGCCGGGAGTCCGGCTACACCTTC. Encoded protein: CASSRESGYTF.